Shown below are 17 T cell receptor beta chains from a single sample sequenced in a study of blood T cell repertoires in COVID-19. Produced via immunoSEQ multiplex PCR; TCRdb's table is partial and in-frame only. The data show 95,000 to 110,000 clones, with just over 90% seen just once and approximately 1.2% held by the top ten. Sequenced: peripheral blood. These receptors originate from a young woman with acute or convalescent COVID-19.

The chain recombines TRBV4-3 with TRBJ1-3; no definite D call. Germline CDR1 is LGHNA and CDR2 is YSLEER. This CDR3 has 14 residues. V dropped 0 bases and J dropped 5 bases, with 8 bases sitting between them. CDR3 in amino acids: CASSQDTSRNTIYF. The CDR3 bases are TGCGCCAGCAGCCAAGATACGAGTCGAAACACCATATATTTT.

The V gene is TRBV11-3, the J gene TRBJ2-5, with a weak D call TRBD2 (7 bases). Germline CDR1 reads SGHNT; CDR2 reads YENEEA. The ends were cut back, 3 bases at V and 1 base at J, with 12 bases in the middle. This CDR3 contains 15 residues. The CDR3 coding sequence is TGTGCCAGCAGCTTGGGAGGGGGATCCCAAGAGACCCAGTACTTC. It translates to CASSLGGGSQETQYF.

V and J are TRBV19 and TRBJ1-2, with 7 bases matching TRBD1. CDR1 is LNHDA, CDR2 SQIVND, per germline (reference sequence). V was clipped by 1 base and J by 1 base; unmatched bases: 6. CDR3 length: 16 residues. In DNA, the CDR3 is TGTGCCAGTAGTATAGTGCGGGACAGCTTTAACTATGGCTACACCTTC. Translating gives CASSIVRDSFNYGYTF. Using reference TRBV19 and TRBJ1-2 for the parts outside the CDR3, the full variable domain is DGGITQSPKYLFRKEGQNVTLSCEQNLNHDAMYWYRQDPGQGLRLIYYSQIVNDFQKGDIAEGYSVSREKKESFPLTVTSAQKNPTAFYLCASSIVRDSFNYGYTFGSGTRLTVV.

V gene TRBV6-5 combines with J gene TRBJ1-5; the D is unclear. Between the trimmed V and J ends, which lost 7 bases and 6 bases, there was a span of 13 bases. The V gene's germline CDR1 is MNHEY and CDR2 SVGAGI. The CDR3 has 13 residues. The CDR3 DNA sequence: TGTGCCAGCACCCTCGGTTCGGGTCAGCCCCAGCATTTT. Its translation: CASTLGSGQPQHF.

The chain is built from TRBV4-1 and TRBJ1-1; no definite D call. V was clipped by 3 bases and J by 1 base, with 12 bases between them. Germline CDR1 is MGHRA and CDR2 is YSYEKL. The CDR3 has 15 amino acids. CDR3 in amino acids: CASSHPFGENTEAFF. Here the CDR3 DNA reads TGCGCCAGCAGCCACCCCTTCGGGGAGAACACTGAAGCTTTCTTT.

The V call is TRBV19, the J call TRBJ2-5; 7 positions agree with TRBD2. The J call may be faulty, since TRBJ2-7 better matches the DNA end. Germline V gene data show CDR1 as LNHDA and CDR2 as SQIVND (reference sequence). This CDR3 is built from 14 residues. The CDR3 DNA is TGTGCCAGTAGTACATATAGCGGGTCCTACGAGCAGTACTTC. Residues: CASSTYSGSYEQYF.

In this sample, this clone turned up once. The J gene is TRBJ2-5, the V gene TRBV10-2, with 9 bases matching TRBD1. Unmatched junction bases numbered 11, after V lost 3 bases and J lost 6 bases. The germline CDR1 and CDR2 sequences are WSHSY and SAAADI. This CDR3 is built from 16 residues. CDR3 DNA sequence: TGCGCCAGCAGTGAACCCGGGACAGGGAATGGAAAGACCCAGTACTTC. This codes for CASSEPGTGNGKTQYF.

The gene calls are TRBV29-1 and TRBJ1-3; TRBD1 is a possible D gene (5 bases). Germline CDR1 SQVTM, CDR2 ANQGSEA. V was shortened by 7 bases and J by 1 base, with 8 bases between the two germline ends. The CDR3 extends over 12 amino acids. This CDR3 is CSARGSGNTIYF. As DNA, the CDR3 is TGCAGCGCAAGGGGTTCTGGAAACACCATATATTTT.

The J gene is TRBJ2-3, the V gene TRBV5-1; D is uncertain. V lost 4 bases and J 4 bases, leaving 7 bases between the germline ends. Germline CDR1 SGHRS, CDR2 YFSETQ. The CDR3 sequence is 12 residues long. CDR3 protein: CASSPASDTQYF. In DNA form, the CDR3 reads TGCGCCAGCAGCCCCGCGTCAGATACGCAGTATTTT.

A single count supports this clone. CDR3 bases: TGCAGCGTTAAGCTTAATGAGCAGTTCTTC. Protein: CSVKLNEQFF. The chain links TRBV29-1 to TRBJ2-1; D remains unclear. The CDR3 length is 10 residues. Germline V gives CDR1 SQVTM, CDR2 ANQGSEA. V gave up 5 bases and J gave up 7 bases, with 6 bases separating them.

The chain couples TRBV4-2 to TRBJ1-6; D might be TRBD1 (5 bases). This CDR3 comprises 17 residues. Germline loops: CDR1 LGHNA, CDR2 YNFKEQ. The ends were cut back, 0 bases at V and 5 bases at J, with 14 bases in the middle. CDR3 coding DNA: TGTGCCAGCAGCCAAGATAGTAGGCAGGGCGATAATTCACCCCTCCACTTT. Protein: CASSQDSRQGDNSPLHF.

CDR3 DNA sequence: TGCAGCGTTGAGGGTCAGGGAATTGCTGAAGCTTTCTTT. It yields the protein CSVEGQGIAEAFF. This chain joins TRBV29-1 and TRBJ1-1; a possible D gene is TRBD1 (5 bases). Germline CDR1 and CDR2: SQVTM and ANQGSEA. The CDR3 length is 13 residues. The ends were cut back, 3 bases at V and 6 bases at J, with 14 bases in the middle.

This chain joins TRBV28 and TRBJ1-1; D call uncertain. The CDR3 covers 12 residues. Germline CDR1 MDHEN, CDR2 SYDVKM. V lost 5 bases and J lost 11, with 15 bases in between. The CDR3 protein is CASSTLSHGAFF. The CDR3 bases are TGTGCCAGCAGTACCCTATCTCACGGGGCTTTCTTT.

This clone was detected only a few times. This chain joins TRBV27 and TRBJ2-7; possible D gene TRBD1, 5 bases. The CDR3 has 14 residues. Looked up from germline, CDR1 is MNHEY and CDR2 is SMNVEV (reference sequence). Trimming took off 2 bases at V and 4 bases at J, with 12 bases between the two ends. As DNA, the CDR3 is TGTGCCAGCAGTTTAACTGTGGGGCTATACGAGCAGTACTTC. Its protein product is CASSLTVGLYEQYF.

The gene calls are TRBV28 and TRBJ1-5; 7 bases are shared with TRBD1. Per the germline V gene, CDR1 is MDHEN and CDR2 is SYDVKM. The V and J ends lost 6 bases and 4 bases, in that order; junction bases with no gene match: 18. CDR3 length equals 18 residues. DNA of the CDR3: TGTGCCAGCAGCCACTGGGAGACAGGGAGGAGGGCGAATCAGCCCCAGCATTTT. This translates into CASSHWETGRRANQPQHF.

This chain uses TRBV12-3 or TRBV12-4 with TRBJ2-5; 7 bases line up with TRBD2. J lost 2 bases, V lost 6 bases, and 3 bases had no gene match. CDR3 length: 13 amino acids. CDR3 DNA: TGTGCCAGCAGCCTTAGCGGGCAAGAGACCCAGTACTTC. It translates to CASSLSGQETQYF.

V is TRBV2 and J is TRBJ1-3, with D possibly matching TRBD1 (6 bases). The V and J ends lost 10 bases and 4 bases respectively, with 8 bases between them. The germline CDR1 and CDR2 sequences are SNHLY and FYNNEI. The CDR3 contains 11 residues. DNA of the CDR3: TGTGCCACCGACAGGGGAAACACCATATATTTT. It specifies CATDRGNTIYF. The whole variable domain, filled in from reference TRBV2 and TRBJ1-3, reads EPEVTQTPSHQVTQMGQEVILRCVPISNHLYFYWYRQILGQKVEFLVSFYNNEISEKSEIFDDQFSVERPDGSNFTLKIRSTKLEDSAMYFCATDRGNTIYFGEGSWLTVV.